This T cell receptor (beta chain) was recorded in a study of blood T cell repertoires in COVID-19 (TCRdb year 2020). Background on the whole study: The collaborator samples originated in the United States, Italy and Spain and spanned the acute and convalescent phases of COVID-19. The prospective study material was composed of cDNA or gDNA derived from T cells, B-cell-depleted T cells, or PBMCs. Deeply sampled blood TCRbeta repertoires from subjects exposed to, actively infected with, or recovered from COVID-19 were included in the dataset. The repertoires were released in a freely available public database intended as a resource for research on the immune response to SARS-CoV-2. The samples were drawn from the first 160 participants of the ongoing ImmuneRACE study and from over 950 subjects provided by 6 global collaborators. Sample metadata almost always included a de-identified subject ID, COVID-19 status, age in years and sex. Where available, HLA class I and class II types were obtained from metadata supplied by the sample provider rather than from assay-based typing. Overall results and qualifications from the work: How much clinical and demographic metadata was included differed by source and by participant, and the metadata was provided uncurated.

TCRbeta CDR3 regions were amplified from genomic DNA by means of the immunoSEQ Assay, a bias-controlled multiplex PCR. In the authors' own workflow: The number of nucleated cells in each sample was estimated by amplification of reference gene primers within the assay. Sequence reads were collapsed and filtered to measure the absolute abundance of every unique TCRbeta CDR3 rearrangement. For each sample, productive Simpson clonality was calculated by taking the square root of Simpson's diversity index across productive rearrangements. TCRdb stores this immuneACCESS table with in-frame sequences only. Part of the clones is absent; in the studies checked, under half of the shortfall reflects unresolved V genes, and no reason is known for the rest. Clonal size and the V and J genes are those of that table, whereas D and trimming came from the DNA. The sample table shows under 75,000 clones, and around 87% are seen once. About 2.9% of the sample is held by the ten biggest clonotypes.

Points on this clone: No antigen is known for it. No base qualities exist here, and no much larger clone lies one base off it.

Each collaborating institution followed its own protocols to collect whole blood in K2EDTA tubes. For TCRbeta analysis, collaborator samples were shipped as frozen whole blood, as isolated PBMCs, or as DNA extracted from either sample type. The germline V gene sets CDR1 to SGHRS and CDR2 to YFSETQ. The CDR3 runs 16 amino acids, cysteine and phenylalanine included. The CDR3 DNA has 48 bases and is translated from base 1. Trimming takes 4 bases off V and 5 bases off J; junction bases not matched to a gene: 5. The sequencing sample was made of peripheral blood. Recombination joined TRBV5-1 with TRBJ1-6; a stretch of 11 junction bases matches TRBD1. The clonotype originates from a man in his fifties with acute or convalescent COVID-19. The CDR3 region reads CASSPRTGGDNSPLHF. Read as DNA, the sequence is TGCGCCAGCAGCCCAAGGACAGGGGGCGATAATTCACCCCTCCACTTT.